This T cell receptor beta chain was profiled in a study of Ad26.COV2.S vaccination and SARS-CoV-2 variants (dated by TCRdb to the early 2020s). With regard to the full study: Vaccine-arm donors came from COV1001, a multicentre, randomized, double-blind, placebo-controlled phase I-IIa trial of Ad26.COV2.S in healthy adults. TCRbeta repertoire sequencing served as the tool for gauging how specific and how broad the SARS-CoV-2-reactive T cell receptors were following Ad26.COV2.S vaccination. Participants in the trial were split at random into five groups of five each, receiving low-dose or high-dose Ad26.COV2.S once or twice, or else placebo on both occasions. A total of 32 samples were included in the TCR-sequenced set, comprising some 20 Ad26.COV2.S vaccine recipients, 5 placebo recipients and 8 SARS-CoV-2 convalescent individuals. Dosing of Ad26.COV2.S was intramuscular, at either 5x10^10 or 1x10^11 viral particles, delivered as one shot or as two shots spaced 56 days apart. Blinding of investigators to trial group allocation was maintained during experiments and outcome assessment.

Overall study outcomes, separate from this receptor: According to the authors, total T cell responses may have been underestimated by the TCR breadth and depth analyses. Spike-specific TCR breadth was higher in Ad26.COV2.S recipients than in placebo recipients (P = 0.0014). Vaccine and placebo recipients had similar non-spike TCR breadth, a finding consistent with the vaccine containing only spike. The study lacked the statistical power to compare responses across vaccine doses or regimens. After vaccination, substantial breadth of spike-specific CD8+ and CD4+ T cell responses was reported.

TCRbeta CDR3 regions were sequenced with the immunoSEQ Assay. After extraction, genomic DNA underwent amplification by bias-controlled multiplex PCR, followed by high-throughput sequencing. On the study's bioinformatics: To quantify the absolute abundance of every unique TCRbeta CDR3 region, sequences were collapsed and filtered. T cell fraction was estimated by normalizing TCRbeta template counts to usable DNA, with usable DNA measured through amplification of reference genes found in all nucleated cells. Repertoire TCRs were annotated as SARS-CoV-2-specific by exact matching of V gene, CDR3 amino acid sequence and J gene to a known reactive TCR set. The reference SARS-CoV-2 TCR set was obtained from MIRA and was filtered for enrichment in COVID-19-positive ImmuneCODE repertoires, whereby public or cross-reactive TCRs were removed. Drawing on the MIRA antigens, annotated TCRs were analysed further at the level of specific ORF or position within ORF. Breadth was defined as annotated unique rearrangements over total unique productive rearrangements; depth was the summed frequency of those rearrangements. TCR breadth was compared between groups using two-sided Wilcoxon rank-sum tests. In TCRdb, the immuneACCESS table is reduced to in-frame sequences with V and J assigned. These tables do not hold every clone; where another copy was compared, an unresolved V gene accounts for under half, and the others remain unexplained. V, J and clone size are taken as reported in that table, and D and trimming were inferred from the DNA itself. The sample contains some 350,000 clones, about nine tenths of them found a single time. The ten largest make up roughly 6% of the sample.

As for this clone: No cognate antigen has been identified for it. Base-call qualities are not available, and no considerably larger clone is one nucleotide away.

Between the V and J ends, shortened by 1 base and 7 bases respectively, the junction contains 14 bases. In the germline V gene, CDR1 corresponds to SGHAT and CDR2 to FQNNGV. From cysteine to phenylalanine, the CDR3 is 16 amino acids long. CDR3 DNA only is kept here, 48 bases in frame from base 1. In the paper's terms, the treatment or condition label means: over 15 received Ad26.COV2.S at low or high dose, single or two shots; about 5 received placebo; per-sample allocation not given. Repertoires of vaccine and placebo recipients were sequenced from samples taken on day 63 after the first injection. Cohort 1b enrolled about two dozen adults aged 18-55 years at a single site in Boston, USA, between 29 July and 7 August 2020. Ad26.COV2.S was a replication-incompetent adenovirus type 26 vector that expressed a prefusion-stabilized SARS-CoV-2 spike protein derived from the original Wuhan strain.

Specimen: peripheral blood, collected in a trial of Ad26.COV2.S vaccine versus placebo. In this chain, TRBV11-2 is recombined with TRBJ1-6; TRBD1 could be the D gene, as 6 bases match. This receptor was obtained from a person between 18 and 65 years old who received the Ad26.COV2.S COVID-19 vaccine or a placebo. The CDR3 region has the sequence CASSLAPGAGNSPLHF. The sequence in DNA is TGTGCCAGCAGCTTAGCCCCGGGGGCCGGAAATTCACCCCTCCACTTT. Reference TRBV11-2 and TRBJ1-6 genes cover what lies past the CDR3, so the full variable domain is EAGVAQSPRYKIIEKRQSVAFWCNPISGHATLYWYQQILGQGPKLLIQFQNNGVVDDSQLPKDRFSAERLKGVDSTLKIQPAKLEDSAVYLCASSLAPGAGNSPLHFGNGTRLTVT.